This is a list of T cell receptor beta chains from one sample in a study of blood T cell repertoires in COVID-19. The repertoire was sequenced with immunoSEQ multiplex PCR; TCRdb's copy has only in-frame clones and lacks some. The sample holds approximately 22,000 clones, roughly four fifths seen once. Sequencing was done on a sample of peripheral blood. The receptors were gathered from a human donor in a cohort sampled during active or convalescent COVID-19. CDR3s include the opening cysteine and the closing phenylalanine or tryptophan. Fields, in order: J gene, clone size, CDR3 length, D gene, V gene, CDR3 DNA, CDR3 protein. D genes are given only for firm matches. Not every row has a clone size; where given, it reads once, few, many or a size class.

J: TRBJ2-1
size: NA
length: 11
D: NA
V: TRBV20-1
DNA: TGCAGTGCGTGGGGCCACCTCGAGCAGTTCTTC
CDR3: CSAWGHLEQFF

J: TRBJ2-5
size: few
length: 13
D: NA
V: TRBV12-3/TRBV12-4
DNA: TGTGCCAGCATCCCCAGGGGTGGAGAGACCCAGTACTTC
CDR3: CASIPRGGETQYF

J: TRBJ2-3
size: NA
length: 15
D: NA
V: TRBV20-1
DNA: TGCAGTGCTAGTCCGACCCAGGGACTCACAGATACGCAGTATTTT
CDR3: CSASPTQGLTDTQYF

J: TRBJ1-3
size: NA
length: 11
D: NA
V: TRBV2
DNA: TGTGCCATAACAGGGGGAAACACCATATATTTT
CDR3: CAITGGNTIYF

J: TRBJ2-3
size: once
length: 16
D: TRBD2
V: TRBV5-1
DNA: TGCGCCAGCAGCCGAGGACTAGCGGGTAGCACAGATACGCAGTATTTT
CDR3: CASSRGLAGSTDTQYF

J: TRBJ1-1
size: NA
length: 13
D: TRBD1
V: TRBV28
DNA: TGTGCCAGCAGAGACAGGGGGCGTACTGAAGCTTTCTTT
CDR3: CASRDRGRTEAFF

J: TRBJ2-1
size: NA
length: 12
D: NA
V: TRBV28
DNA: TGTGCCAGCAGCCGACAGTACAATGAGCAGTTCTTC
CDR3: CASSRQYNEQFF

J: TRBJ2-2
size: NA
length: 14
D: NA
V: TRBV4-1
DNA: TGCGCCAGCAGCCAACTTAACTACGCCGGGGAGCTGTTTTTT
CDR3: CASSQLNYAGELFF

J: TRBJ1-1
size: NA
length: 13
D: TRBD1
V: TRBV27
DNA: TGTGCCAGCAGCCTCAGGGGGACCACTGAAGCTTTCTTT
CDR3: CASSLRGTTEAFF

J: TRBJ2-3
size: NA
length: 16
D: NA
V: TRBV9
DNA: TGTGCCAGCAGCGTCGCCACCCCTCCAGGCACAGATACGCAGTATTTT
CDR3: CASSVATPPGTDTQYF

J: TRBJ1-1
size: NA
length: 15
D: TRBD1
V: TRBV3-1/TRBV3-2
DNA: TGTGCCAGCAGCCTTAGGACAGGGCCTTCCACTGAAGCTTTCTTT
CDR3: CASSLRTGPSTEAFF

J: TRBJ1-6
size: few
length: 14
D: NA
V: TRBV2
DNA: TGTGCCAGCGGTACACATTTCCCTAATTCACCCCTCCACTTT
CDR3: CASGTHFPNSPLHF

J: TRBJ2-2
size: NA
length: 14
D: NA
V: TRBV28
DNA: TGTGCCACCTGGGACCGTAGCGGCACCGGGGAGCTGTTTTTT
CDR3: CATWDRSGTGELFF

J: TRBJ1-2
size: NA
length: 15
D: NA
V: TRBV9
DNA: TGTGCCAGCAGCGTCTCGGACAGTAACCCGTATGGCTACACCTTC
CDR3: CASSVSDSNPYGYTF

J: TRBJ2-7
size: once
length: 15
D: TRBD1
V: TRBV5-6
DNA: TGTGCCAGTCCTGCCCCGGGACAGAAAACCTACGAGCAGTACTTC
CDR3: CASPAPGQKTYEQYF

J: TRBJ2-5
size: many
length: 16
D: NA
V: TRBV7-9
DNA: TGTGCCAGCAGCCCCTTATCGGGAGAGTACCAAGAGACCCAGTACTTC
CDR3: CASSPLSGEYQETQYF

J: TRBJ1-5
size: NA
length: 14
D: NA
V: TRBV6-6
DNA: TGTGCCAGTCGGGGAGGGGATGGTAATCAGCCCCAGCATTTT
CDR3: CASRGGDGNQPQHF

J: TRBJ2-3
size: NA
length: 22
D: TRBD2
V: TRBV19
DNA: TGTGCCAGTAGTATAGAAGCGGGAGTCTTCAGGAGGTTGGCGAACGACACAGATACGCAGTATTTT
CDR3: CASSIEAGVFRRLANDTDTQYF

J: TRBJ2-7
size: few
length: 17
D: TRBD2
V: TRBV3-1/TRBV3-2
DNA: TGTGCCAGCAGCCAAGAAAATGAGGCTAGCGGGAAGTACGAGCAGTACTTC
CDR3: CASSQENEASGKYEQYF

J: TRBJ1-2
size: once
length: 12
D: NA
V: TRBV19
DNA: TGTGCCAGTCAGGGCAGGGACTATGGCTACACCTTC
CDR3: CASQGRDYGYTF

J: TRBJ2-7
size: medium-sized
length: 16
D: TRBD2
V: TRBV14
DNA: TGTGCCAGCAGCCAAATTAGCGGGGGCAGCTCCTACGAGCAGTACTTC
CDR3: CASSQISGGSSYEQYF

J: TRBJ2-1
size: few
length: 15
D: TRBD2
V: TRBV19
DNA: TGTGCCAGTAGTATAGGACTAGCGGGGGGCCGTGAGCAGTTCTTC
CDR3: CASSIGLAGGREQFF

J: TRBJ2-1
size: NA
length: 17
D: NA
V: TRBV11-2
DNA: TGTGCCAGCAGCTTTGTACCCGCGGGATGGGACGACAATGAGCAGTTCTTC
CDR3: CASSFVPAGWDDNEQFF

J: TRBJ1-3
size: NA
length: 15
D: NA
V: TRBV7-9
DNA: TGTGCCAGCACCATGACACAGGGTTCTATAAACACCATATATTTT
CDR3: CASTMTQGSINTIYF

J: TRBJ2-1
size: NA
length: 14
D: NA
V: TRBV7-9
DNA: TGTGCCAGCAGCTTAGCGGGAGTGATTAATGAGCAGTTCTTC
CDR3: CASSLAGVINEQFF

J: TRBJ2-1
size: NA
length: 17
D: TRBD2
V: TRBV5-1
DNA: TGCGCCAGCAGCTTGGACTCAACTAGCGGGGGGGCCTATGAGCAGTTCTTC
CDR3: CASSLDSTSGGAYEQFF

J: TRBJ2-5
size: once
length: 15
D: NA
V: TRBV5-6
DNA: TGTGCCAGCAGCTTGAGGGGCTCGGGCGGAGAGACCCAGTACTTC
CDR3: CASSLRGSGGETQYF

J: TRBJ2-5
size: NA
length: 14
D: TRBD2
V: TRBV9
DNA: TGTGCCAGCAGCCCTCGGGGGGGCAGCCAGACCCAGTACTTC
CDR3: CASSPRGGSQTQYF

J: TRBJ2-1
size: NA
length: 15
D: TRBD2
V: TRBV19
DNA: TGTGCCAGTAGTGATGGACTAGCGGGCATAAATGAGCAGTTCTTC
CDR3: CASSDGLAGINEQFF

J: TRBJ1-6
size: NA
length: 16
D: NA
V: TRBV11-2
DNA: TGTGCCAGCAGCCCAACCCGGGCAGGGTCTGATTCACCCCTCCACTTT
CDR3: CASSPTRAGSDSPLHF

J: TRBJ1-5
size: NA
length: 15
D: NA
V: TRBV4-2
DNA: TGTGCCAGCAGCCAAGTTGCAGGGATGGATCAGCCCCAGCATTTT
CDR3: CASSQVAGMDQPQHF

J: TRBJ1-3
size: NA
length: 16
D: NA
V: TRBV7-2
DNA: TGTGCCAGCGGAGAATTGGGACACCACTCTGGAAACACCATATATTTT
CDR3: CASGELGHHSGNTIYF

J: TRBJ1-2
size: NA
length: 12
D: NA
V: TRBV28
DNA: TGTGCCAGCAGCCTATCGGCGGATGGCTACACCTTC
CDR3: CASSLSADGYTF

J: TRBJ2-7
size: NA
length: 15
D: NA
V: TRBV6-5
DNA: TGTGCCAGCAGTAGCCTTAAGCGGTTCCCCCGCGAGCAGTACTTC
CDR3: CASSSLKRFPREQYF

J: TRBJ1-2
size: NA
length: 12
D: NA
V: TRBV15
DNA: TGTGCCACCAGCAGAGAAACGAGGGGCTACACCTTC
CDR3: CATSRETRGYTF